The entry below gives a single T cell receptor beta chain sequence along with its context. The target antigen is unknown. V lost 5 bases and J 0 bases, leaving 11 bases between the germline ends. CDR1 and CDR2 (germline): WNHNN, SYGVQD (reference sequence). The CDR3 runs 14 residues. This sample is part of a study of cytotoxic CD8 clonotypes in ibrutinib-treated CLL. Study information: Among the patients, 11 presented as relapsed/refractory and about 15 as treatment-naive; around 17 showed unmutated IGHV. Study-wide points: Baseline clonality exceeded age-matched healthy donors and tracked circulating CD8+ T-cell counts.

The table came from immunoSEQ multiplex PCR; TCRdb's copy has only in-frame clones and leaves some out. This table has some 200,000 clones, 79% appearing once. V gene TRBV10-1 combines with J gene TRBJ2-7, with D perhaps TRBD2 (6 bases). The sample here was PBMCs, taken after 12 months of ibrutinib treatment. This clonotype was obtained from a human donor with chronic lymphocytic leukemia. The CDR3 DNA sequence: TGCGCCAGCAGTCCGGGAGCGTCCTCCTACGAGCAGTACTTC. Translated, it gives CASSPGASSYEQYF.